This T cell receptor (beta chain) was identified during a study of response to subunit inactivated influenza vaccine. Via MiXCR, TCRdb re-called the RT-PCR reads, giving one row per CDR3 protein. The table has 500,000 to 700,000 distinct CDR3 sequences, less than 25% seen once; the top ten hold 2.5% to 3%. The CDR3 has 16 amino acids. The germline CDR1 and CDR2 sequences are KGHSH and LQKENI. Germline trimming cut 0 bases from V and 3 bases from J; bases unmatched to any gene: 8. These records were also assigned to another study, of T cells expressing NK-cell markers. From that report: Scientists made TCR beta cDNA using 5'RACE template switching with UMIs. The dominant NKG2C+ clonotypes represented roughly 1.0-7.5% of CD8+ T cells in several donors. Dominance of the CD3+CD56-NKG2C+ fraction by these clonotypes also held in several donors.

The TCR was taken from a man aged 50-60 years who received an inactivated influenza vaccine. The input for sequencing was CD4+ T cells sorted from PBMCs, taken roughly 12 days after vaccination. The chain employs TRBV18 and TRBJ2-7; 7 bases align to TRBD2. CDR3 coding DNA: TGTGCCAGCTCACCACCTGGCGGGAGCCCCCACTACGAGCAGTACTTC. Its protein is CASSPPGGSPHYEQYF.